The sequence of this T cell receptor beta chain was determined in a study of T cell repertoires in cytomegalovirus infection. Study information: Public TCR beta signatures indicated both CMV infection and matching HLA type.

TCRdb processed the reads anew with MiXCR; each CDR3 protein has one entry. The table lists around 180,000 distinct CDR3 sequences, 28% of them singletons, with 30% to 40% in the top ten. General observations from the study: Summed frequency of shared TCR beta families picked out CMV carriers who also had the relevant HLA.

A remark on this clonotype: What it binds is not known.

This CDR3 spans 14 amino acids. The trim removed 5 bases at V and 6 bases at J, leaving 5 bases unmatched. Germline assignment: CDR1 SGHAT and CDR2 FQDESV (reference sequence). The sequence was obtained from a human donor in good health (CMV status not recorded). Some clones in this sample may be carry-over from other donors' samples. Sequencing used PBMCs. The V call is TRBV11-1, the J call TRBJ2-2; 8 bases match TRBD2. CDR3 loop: CASSLLRGAGELFF. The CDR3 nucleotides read TGTGCCAGCAGCCTCTTGCGGGGGGCCGGGGAGCTGTTTTTT.